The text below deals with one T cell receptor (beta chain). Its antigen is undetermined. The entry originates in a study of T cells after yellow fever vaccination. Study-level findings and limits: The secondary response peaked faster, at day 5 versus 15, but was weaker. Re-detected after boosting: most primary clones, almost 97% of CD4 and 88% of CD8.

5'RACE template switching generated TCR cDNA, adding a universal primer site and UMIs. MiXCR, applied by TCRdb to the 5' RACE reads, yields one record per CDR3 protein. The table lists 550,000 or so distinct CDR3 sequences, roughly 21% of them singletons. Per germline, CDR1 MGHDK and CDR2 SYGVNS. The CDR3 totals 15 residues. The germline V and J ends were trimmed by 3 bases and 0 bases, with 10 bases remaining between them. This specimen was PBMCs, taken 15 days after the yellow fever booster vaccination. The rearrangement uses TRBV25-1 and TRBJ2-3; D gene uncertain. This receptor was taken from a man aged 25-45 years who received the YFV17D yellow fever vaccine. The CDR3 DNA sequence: TGTGCCAGCAGTGATTCGACGGTCAGCACAGATACGCAGTATTTT. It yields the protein CASSDSTVSTDTQYF.